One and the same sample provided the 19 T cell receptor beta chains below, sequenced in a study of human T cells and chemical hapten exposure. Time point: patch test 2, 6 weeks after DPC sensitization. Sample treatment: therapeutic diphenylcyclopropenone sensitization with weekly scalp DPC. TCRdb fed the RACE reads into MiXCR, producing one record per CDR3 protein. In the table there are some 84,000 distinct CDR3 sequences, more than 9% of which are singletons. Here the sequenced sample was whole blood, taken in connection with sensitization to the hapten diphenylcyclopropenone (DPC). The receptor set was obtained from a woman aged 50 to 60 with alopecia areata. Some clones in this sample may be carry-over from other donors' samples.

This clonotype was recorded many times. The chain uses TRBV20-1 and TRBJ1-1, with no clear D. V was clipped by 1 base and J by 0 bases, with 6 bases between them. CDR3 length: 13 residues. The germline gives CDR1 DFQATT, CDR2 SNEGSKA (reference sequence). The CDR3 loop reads CSARGSLNTEAFF. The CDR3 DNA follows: TGCAGTGCTAGAGGCAGCCTGAACACTGAAGCTTTCTTT.

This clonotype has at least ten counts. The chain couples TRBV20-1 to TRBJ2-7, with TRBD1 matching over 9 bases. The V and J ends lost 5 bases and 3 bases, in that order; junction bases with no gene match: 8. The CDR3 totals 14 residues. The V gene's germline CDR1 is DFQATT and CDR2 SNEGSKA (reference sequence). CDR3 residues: CSASYRGRVYEQYF. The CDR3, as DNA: TGCAGTGCTTCCTACAGGGGGCGCGTCTACGAGCAGTACTTC.

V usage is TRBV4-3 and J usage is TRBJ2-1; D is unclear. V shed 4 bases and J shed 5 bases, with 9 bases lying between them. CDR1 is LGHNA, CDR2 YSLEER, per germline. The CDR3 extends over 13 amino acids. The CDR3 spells CASSRVIDNEQFF. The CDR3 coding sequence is TGCGCCAGCAGCCGAGTTATCGACAATGAGCAGTTCTTC.

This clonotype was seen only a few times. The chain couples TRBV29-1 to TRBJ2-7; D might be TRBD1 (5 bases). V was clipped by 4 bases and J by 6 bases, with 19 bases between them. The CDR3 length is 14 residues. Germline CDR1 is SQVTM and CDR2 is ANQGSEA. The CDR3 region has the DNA TGCAGCGTTGCGGTGACTGGGGCAAGGGGCGAGCAGTACTTC. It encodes CSVAVTGARGEQYF.

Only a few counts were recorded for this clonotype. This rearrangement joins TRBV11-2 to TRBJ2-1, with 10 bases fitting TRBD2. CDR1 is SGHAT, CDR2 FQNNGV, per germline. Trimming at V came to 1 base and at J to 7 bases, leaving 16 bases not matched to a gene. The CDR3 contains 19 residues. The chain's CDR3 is CASSLVGGLASGRRNEQFF. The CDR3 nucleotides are TGTGCCAGCAGCTTAGTAGGGGGTCTGGCTAGCGGGAGAAGGAATGAGCAGTTCTTC.

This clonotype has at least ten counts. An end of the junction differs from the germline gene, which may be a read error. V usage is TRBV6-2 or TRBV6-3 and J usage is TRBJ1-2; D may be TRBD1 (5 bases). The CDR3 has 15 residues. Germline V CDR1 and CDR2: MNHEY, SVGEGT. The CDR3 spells CASTYGRWTFHGYTF. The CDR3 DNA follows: TGTGCCAGCACTTACGGTAGATGGACATTCCATGGCTACACCTTC.

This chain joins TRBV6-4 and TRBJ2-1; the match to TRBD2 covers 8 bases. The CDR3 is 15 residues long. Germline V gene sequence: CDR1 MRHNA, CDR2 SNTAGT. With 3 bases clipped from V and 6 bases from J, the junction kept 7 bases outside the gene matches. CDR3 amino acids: CASSERLAGINEQFF. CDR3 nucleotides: TGTGCCAGCAGTGAGAGGCTAGCGGGCATCAATGAGCAGTTCTTC.

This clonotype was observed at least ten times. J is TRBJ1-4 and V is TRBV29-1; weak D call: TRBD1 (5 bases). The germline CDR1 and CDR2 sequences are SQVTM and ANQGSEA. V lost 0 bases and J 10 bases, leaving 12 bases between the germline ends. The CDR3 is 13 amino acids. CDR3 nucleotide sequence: TGCAGCGTTGAAGATGGCGGGGCGGGAAAACTGTTTTTT. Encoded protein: CSVEDGGAGKLFF.

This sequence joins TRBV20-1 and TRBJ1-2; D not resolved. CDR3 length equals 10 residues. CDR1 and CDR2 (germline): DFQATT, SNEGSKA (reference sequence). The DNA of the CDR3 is TGCAGAAACGCCCCCGGGGGCTACACCTTC. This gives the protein CRNAPGGYTF.

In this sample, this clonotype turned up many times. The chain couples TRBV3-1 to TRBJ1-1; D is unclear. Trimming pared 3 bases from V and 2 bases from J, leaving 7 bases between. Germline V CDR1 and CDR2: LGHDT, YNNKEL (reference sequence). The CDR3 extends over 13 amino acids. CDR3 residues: CASSHKINTEAFF. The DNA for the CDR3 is TGTGCCAGCAGCCATAAGATTAACACTGAAGCTTTCTTT.

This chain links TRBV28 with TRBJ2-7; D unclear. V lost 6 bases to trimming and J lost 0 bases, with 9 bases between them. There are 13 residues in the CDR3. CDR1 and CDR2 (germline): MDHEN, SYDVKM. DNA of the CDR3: TGTGCCAGCAGGGAGACAATCTCCTACGAGCAGTACTTC. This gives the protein CASRETISYEQYF.

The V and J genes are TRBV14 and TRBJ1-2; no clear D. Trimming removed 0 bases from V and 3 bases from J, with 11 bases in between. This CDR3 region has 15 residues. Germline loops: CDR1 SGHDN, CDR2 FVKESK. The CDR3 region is CASSQDRRVDYGYTF. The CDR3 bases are TGTGCCAGCAGCCAAGATAGGAGGGTTGACTATGGCTACACCTTC.

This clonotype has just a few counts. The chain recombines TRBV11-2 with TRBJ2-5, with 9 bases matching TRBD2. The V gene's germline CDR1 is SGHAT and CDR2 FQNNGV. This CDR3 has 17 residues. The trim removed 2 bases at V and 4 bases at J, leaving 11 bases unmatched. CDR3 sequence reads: CASSLTPGLAPGETQYF. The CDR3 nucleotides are TGTGCCAGCAGCTTAACCCCGGGACTAGCCCCCGGAGAGACCCAGTACTTC.

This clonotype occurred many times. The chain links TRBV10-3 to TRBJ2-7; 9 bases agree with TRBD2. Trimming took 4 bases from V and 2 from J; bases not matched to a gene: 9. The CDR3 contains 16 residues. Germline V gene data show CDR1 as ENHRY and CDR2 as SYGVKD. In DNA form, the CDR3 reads TGTGCCATCAGTGGGCTAGCGGGGCCCAGAGCCTACGAGCAGTACTTC. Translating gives CAISGLAGPRAYEQYF.

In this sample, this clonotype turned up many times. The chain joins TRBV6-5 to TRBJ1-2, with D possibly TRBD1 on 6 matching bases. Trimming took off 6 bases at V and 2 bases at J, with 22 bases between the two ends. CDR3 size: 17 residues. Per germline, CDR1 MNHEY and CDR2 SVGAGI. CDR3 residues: CASSRRWTAFSNYGYTF. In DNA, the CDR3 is TGTGCCAGCAGCCGAAGGTGGACAGCCTTTTCAAACTATGGCTACACCTTC.

The CDR3: CASSQDKGTAFYNSPLHF. In DNA, the CDR3 is TGCGCCAGCAGCCAAGATAAGGGGACAGCCTTCTATAATTCACCCCTCCACTTT. The V gene is TRBV4-3, the J gene TRBJ1-6; TRBD1 matches 7 bases. Germline assignment: CDR1 LGHNA and CDR2 YSLEER. The CDR3 loop spans 18 amino acids. The V gene end was trimmed by 0 bases and the J gene end by 3 bases; junction bases not matched to a gene: 8.

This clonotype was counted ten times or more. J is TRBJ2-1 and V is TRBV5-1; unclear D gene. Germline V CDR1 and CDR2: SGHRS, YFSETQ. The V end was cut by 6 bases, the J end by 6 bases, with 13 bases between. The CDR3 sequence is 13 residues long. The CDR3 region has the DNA TGCGCCAGCACATCCCCCCCCGGCAATGAGCAGTTCTTC. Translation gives CASTSPPGNEQFF. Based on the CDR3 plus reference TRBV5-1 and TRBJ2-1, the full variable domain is KAGVTQTPRYLIKTRGQQVTLSCSPISGHRSVSWYQQTPGQGLQFLFEYFSETQRNKGNFPGRFSGRQFSNSRSEMNVSTLELGDSALYLCASTSPPGNEQFFGPGTRLTVL.

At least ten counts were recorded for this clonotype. The DNA of the CDR3 is TGTGCCAGCAGTCTAGGGGGCTTTGGCGGCTACACCTTC. Translation: CASSLGGFGGYTF. The chain links TRBV12-3 or TRBV12-4 to TRBJ1-2; 7 bases map to TRBD1. CDR3 length: 13 amino acids. V gave up 5 bases and J gave up 8 bases; unmatched junction bases: 8.

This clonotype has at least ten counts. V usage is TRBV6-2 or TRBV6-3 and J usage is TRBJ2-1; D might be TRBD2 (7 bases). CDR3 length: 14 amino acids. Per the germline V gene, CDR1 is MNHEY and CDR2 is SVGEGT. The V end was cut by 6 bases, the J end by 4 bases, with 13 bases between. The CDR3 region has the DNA TGTGCCAGCAGAGAGGGGGGGAATTACAATGAGCAGTTCTTC. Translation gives CASREGGNYNEQFF.